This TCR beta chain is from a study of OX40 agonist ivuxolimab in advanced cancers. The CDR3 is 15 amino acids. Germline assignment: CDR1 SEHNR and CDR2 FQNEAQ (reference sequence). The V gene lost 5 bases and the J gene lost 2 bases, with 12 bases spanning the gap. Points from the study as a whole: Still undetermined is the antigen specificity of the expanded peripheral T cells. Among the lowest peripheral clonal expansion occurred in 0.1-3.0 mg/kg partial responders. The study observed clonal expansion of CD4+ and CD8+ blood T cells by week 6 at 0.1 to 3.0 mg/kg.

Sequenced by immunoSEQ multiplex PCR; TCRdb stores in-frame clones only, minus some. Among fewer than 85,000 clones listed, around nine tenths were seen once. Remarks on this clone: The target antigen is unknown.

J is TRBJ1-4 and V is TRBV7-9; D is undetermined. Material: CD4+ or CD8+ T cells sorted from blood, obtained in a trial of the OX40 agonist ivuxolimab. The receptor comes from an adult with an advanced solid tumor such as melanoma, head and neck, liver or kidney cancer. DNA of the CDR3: TGTGCCAGCAGCCGCGACCCCCGGACTAATGAAAAACTGTTTTTT. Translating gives CASSRDPRTNEKLFF. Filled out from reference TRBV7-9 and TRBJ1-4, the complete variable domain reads DTGVSQNPRHKITKRGQNVTFRCDPISEHNRLYWYRQTLGQGPEFLTYFQNEAQLEKSRLLSDRFSAERPKGSFSTLEIQRTEQGDSAMYLCASSRDPRTNEKLFFGSGTQLSVL.